This T cell receptor (beta chain) was observed in a study of chemoradiotherapy in HPV16-positive cancers. General study points: Candidate HPV-specific clones and E7-related TCR motifs grew in tumor during treatment.

This clone was seen more than once but under ten times. Antigen specificity is unknown. Repeated repertoire sampling spanned the course of chemoradiotherapy. Clones were sequenced by immunoSEQ multiplex PCR, and TCRdb holds only the in-frame ones, with some missing. Counted here are roughly 20,000 clones, just under 95% occurring once; the ten biggest clones make up roughly 17%. This CDR3 has 14 amino acids. The ends were cut back, 4 bases at V and 5 bases at J, with 12 bases in the middle. CDR1 is LNHDA and CDR2 is SQIVND in the germline V gene (reference sequence). The J gene is TRBJ1-5, the V gene TRBV19; D might be TRBD1 (6 bases). The TCR comes from a human donor with HPV-associated anogenital cancer. The material was blood, obtained from a patient who underwent chemoradiotherapy. The CDR3 nucleotides read TGTGCCAGTAGTAAGGGGGGGTCGGATCAGCCCCAGCATTTT. Protein: CASSKGGSDQPQHF.